This T cell receptor (beta chain) derives from a study of low-dose radiotherapy and immunotherapy resistance in tumors. On the study more broadly: The patients were given nivolumab 240 mg every two weeks and ipilimumab 1 mg/kg every six weeks, through an intravenous route.

Primers used for first-strand cDNA, a TRAV- and TRBV-specific set, covered both alpha and beta chains. PCR amplification of the TCRs was performed with Phusion for approximately 20 PCR cycles, and it relied on a constant-region primer together with a V-primer adapter. MiXCR, applied by TCRdb to the reads, yields one record per CDR3 protein. Of about 89,000 distinct CDR3 sequences listed, more than 8% are singletons. V was clipped by 7 bases and J by 4 bases; unmatched bases: 2. This CDR3 spans 12 amino acids. Looked up from germline, CDR1 is LNHDA and CDR2 is SQIVND (reference sequence). Time point reported: before trial treatment. The donors' treatment consisted of nivolumab, ipilimumab, aspirin, low-dose cyclophosphamide and low-dose radiotherapy. This clonotype was counted at least ten times.

The clonotype comes from a male donor with prostate cancer. The genes are TRBV19 and TRBJ2-3, with 7 bases that match TRBD2. Sequenced here: PBMCs, sampled before treatment. In nucleotides, the CDR3 is TGTGCCAGTATCCGGGAGGCAGATACGCAGTATTTT. It translates to CASIREADTQYF.